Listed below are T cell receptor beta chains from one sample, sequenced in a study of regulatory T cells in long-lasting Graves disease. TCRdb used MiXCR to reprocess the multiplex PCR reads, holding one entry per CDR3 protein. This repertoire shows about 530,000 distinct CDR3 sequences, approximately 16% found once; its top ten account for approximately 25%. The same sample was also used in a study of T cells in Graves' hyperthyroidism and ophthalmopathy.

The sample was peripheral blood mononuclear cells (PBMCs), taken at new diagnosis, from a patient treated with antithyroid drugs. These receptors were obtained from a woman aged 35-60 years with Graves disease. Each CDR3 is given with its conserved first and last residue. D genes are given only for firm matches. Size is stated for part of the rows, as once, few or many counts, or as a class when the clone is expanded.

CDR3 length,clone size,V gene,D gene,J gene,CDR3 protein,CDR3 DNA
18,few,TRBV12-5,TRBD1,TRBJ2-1,CASGLAPLQGEKYNEQFF,TGTGCTAGTGGTTTGGCCCCTCTGCAGGGGGAGAAATACAATGAGCAGTTCTTC
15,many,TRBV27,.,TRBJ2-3,CASSLWGRSTDTQYF,TGTGCCAGCAGCCTATGGGGGAGGAGCACAGATACGCAGTATTTT
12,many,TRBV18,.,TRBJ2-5,CASSPYEETQYF,TGTGCCAGCTCACCATACGAGGAGACCCAGTACTTC
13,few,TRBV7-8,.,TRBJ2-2,CASTQVPTGELFF,TGTGCCAGCACCCAGGTCCCCACCGGGGAGCTGTTTTTT
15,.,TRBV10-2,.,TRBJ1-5,CASRLGPNSNQPQHF,TGCGCCAGCAGGTTGGGACCGAATAGCAATCAGCCCCAGCATTTT
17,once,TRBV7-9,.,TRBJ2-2,CASSPPVSGPLAGELFF,TGTGCCAGCAGCCCCCCCGTGTCGGGACCCTTAGCCGGGGAGCTGTTTTTT
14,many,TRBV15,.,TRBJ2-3,CATSPYKSTDTQYF,TGTGCCACCAGCCCGTATAAGTCCACAGATACGCAGTATTTT
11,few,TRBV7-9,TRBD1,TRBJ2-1,CASQGDNEQFF,TGTGCCAGTCAGGGGGACAATGAGCAGTTCTTC
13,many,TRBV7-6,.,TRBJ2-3,CASSSGAADTQYF,TGTGCCAGCAGCTCTGGGGCGGCAGATACGCAGTATTTT
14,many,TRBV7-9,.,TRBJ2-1,CASSLVEGAGEQFF,TGTGCCAGCAGCTTAGTGGAGGGGGCCGGTGAGCAGTTCTTC
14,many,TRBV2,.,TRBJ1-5,CASREQGLDQPQHF,TGTGCCAGCAGGGAACAGGGTTTAGATCAGCCCCAGCATTTT
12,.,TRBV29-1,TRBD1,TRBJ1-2,CSVVGTGGIGTF,TGCAGCGTTGTAGGGACAGGGGGCATCGGGACCTTC
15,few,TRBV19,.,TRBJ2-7,CASSIAIQGVYEQYF,TGTGCCAGTAGTATAGCGATCCAAGGGGTCTACGAGCAGTACTTC
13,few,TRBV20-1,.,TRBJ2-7,CSAREAGTYEQYF,TGCAGTGCCCGAGAGGCGGGCACCTACGAGCAGTACTTC
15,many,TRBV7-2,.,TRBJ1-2,CASSFGGNGAYGYTF,TGTGCCAGCAGCTTCGGAGGAAATGGGGCCTATGGCTACACCTTC
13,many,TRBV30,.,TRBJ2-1,CAWDTSSYNEQFF,TGTGCCTGGGACACAAGCTCCTACAATGAGCAGTTCTTC
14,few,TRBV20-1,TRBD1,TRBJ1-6,CSARAGTANSPLHF,TGCAGTGCTAGGGCCGGGACAGCCAATTCACCCCTCCACTTT
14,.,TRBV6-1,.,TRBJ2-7,CASSEARGTAEQYF,TGTGCCAGCAGTGAAGCCAGGGGGACTGCCGAGCAGTACTTC
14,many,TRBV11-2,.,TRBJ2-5,CASSSLTYQETQYF,TGTGCCAGCAGCTCTCTAACGTACCAAGAGACCCAGTACTTC
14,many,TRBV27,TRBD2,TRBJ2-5,CATALAGGRKTQYF,TGTGCCACCGCACTAGCGGGGGGTCGTAAGACCCAGTACTTC
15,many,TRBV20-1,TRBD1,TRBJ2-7,CSALRQDRGYYEQYF,TGCAGTGCCTTAAGACAGGACAGGGGCTACTACGAGCAGTACTTC
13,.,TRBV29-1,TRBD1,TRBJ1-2,CSSAAGQGYGYTF,TGCAGCTCTGCGGCGGGACAGGGGTACGGCTACACCTTC
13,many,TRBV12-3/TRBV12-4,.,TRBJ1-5,CASSFRQNQPQHF,TGTGCCAGCAGTTTCCGGCAGAATCAGCCCCAGCATTTT
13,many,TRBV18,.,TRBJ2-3,CASSLTDTDTQYF,TGTGCCAGCAGCCTAACAGACACAGATACGCAGTATTTT
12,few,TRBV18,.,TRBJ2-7,CASSPRNYEQYF,TGTGCCAGCTCACCGCGGAACTACGAGCAGTACTTC